This note documents a single T cell receptor (beta chain) sequence. The data stem from a study of T-cell memory formation after mild COVID-19. TCRdb ran MiXCR on the 5' RACE reads and lists one entry per CDR3 protein. In the table there are roughly 300,000 distinct CDR3 sequences, roughly 8.2% of which are singletons. Per germline, CDR1 SGHRS and CDR2 YFSETQ. V was cut by 0 bases and J by 8 bases, with 12 bases left in between. The length of the CDR3 is 14 residues. The source material was PBMCs or a T cell subset sorted from them (not recorded which). The receptor comes from a man aged 18 to 29 who had mild COVID-19 (a few samples of this study predate the infection). Cell type and time point are not known. The chain is built from TRBV5-1 and TRBJ2-4; the D gene is possibly TRBD1 (6 bases). CDR3 DNA: TGCGCCAGCAGCTTGGGTGGGGGCCGGGACATTCAGTACTTC. Translated: CASSLGGGRDIQYF.